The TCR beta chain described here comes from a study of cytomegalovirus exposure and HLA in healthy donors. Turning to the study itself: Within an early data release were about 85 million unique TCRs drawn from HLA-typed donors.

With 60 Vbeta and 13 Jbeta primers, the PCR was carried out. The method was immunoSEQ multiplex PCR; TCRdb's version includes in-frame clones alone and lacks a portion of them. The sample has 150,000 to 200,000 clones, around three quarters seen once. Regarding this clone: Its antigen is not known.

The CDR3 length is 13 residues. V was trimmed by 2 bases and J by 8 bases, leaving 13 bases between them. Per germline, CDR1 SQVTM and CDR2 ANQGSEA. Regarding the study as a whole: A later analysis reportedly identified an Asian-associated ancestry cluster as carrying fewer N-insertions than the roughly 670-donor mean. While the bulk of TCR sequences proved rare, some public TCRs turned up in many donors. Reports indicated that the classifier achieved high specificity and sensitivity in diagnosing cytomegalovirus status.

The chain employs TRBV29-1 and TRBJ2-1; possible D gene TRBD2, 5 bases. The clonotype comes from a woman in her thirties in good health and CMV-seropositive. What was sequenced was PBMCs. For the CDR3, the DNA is TGCAGCGTTGAATCGGGGAACGGGGATGAGCAGTTCTTC. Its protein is CSVESGNGDEQFF.